This passage covers 29 T cell receptor beta chains from one sample sequenced in a study of cytomegalovirus exposure and HLA in healthy donors. Primers included in the PCR were 60 Vbeta and 13 Jbeta primers. The method was immunoSEQ multiplex PCR; TCRdb's version includes in-frame clones alone and lacks a portion of them. The repertoire consists of roughly 160,000 clones, with roughly 85% occurring once and the leading ten covering 9.3%. The sample consisted of PBMCs. All receptors come from a young man in good health and CMV-seropositive.

This clone was seen once. This chain joins TRBV28 and TRBJ2-5; 10 nucleotides align to TRBD1. CDR1 and CDR2 (germline): MDHEN, SYDVKM. The junction had 5 bases not matched to a gene; V was cut back by 6 bases and J by 7 bases. The CDR3 is 13 amino acids. The CDR3, as DNA: TGTGCCAGCAGCCTGGGGACAGGGGTGACCCAGTACTTC. This sequence encodes CASSLGTGVTQYF.

The J gene is TRBJ1-6, the V gene TRBV7-6; D may be TRBD1 (5 bases). The CDR3 extends over 17 amino acids. V lost 0 bases and J 9 bases, leaving 18 bases between the germline ends. Germline CDR1 reads SGHVS; CDR2 reads FNYEAQ. CDR3: CASSLAHGQKGGSPLHF. CDR3 nucleotides: TGTGCCAGCAGCTTAGCGCATGGACAAAAAGGTGGTTCACCCCTCCACTTT. The full variable domain, in which reference TRBV7-6 and TRBJ1-6 provide the parts outside the CDR3, is GAGVSQSPRYKVTKRGQDVALRCDPISGHVSLYWYRQALGQGPEFLTYFNYEAQQDKSGLPNDRFSAERPEGSISTLTIQRTEQRDSAMYRCASSLAHGQKGGSPLHFGNGTRLTVT.

Only one count was recorded for this clone. The chain links TRBV10-2 to TRBJ1-2, with D tentatively TRBD1 (6 bases). CDR1 is WSHSY, CDR2 SAAADI, per germline. Trimming pared 6 bases from V and 2 bases from J, leaving 10 bases between. The CDR3 has 13 amino acids. CDR3 protein: CASRDTGNYGYTF. CDR3 sequence (DNA): TGCGCCAGCAGGGACACAGGGAACTATGGCTACACCTTC.

The V gene is TRBV10-3, the J gene TRBJ1-1, with 8 bases matching TRBD1. Germline assignment: CDR1 ENHRY and CDR2 SYGVKD. The CDR3 has 15 amino acids. The ends lost 0 bases at V and 1 base at J; junction bases unmatched: 1. The CDR3 region has the DNA TGTGCCATCAGTGAGTCCGGGACAGGGAACACTGAAGCTTTCTTT. This translates into CAISESGTGNTEAFF.

This clone was counted once. The chain combines TRBV5-4 with TRBJ2-1, with 7 positions matching TRBD2. The CDR3 is 14 residues long. Looked up from germline, CDR1 is SGHNT and CDR2 is YYREEE (reference sequence). Trimming took 5 bases from V and 5 from J; bases not matched to a gene: 7. CDR3 region: CASRTSEKDNEQFF. CDR3 DNA sequence: TGTGCCAGCAGAACTAGCGAGAAGGACAATGAGCAGTTCTTC.

The chain uses TRBV5-1 and TRBJ1-1; 10 positions agree with TRBD1. J lost 1 base, V lost 5 bases, and 8 bases had no gene match. The CDR3 covers 16 residues. The V gene's germline CDR1 is SGHRS and CDR2 YFSETQ. CDR3 in amino acids: CASRRRGTGENTEAFF. The CDR3 coding sequence is TGCGCCAGCAGGCGTCGGGGGACAGGGGAGAACACTGAAGCTTTCTTT.

The rearrangement links TRBV6-5 to TRBJ1-1; no definite D call. The CDR3 runs to 16 residues. CDR1 and CDR2 (germline): MNHEY, SVGAGI. The ends were cut back, 2 bases at V and 0 bases at J, with 13 bases in the middle. CDR3 amino acids: CASSYHPGSMNTEAFF. The CDR3 nucleotides are TGTGCCAGCAGTTACCACCCGGGGAGCATGAACACTGAAGCTTTCTTT.

V gene TRBV2 combines with J gene TRBJ1-6; D call uncertain. CDR1 is SNHLY, CDR2 FYNNEI, per germline. With 4 bases removed from V and 0 bases from J, the gap between germline ends came to 16 bases. This CDR3 has 18 amino acids. The CDR3 reads CASSVPGSFSSYNSPLHF. CDR3 coding DNA: TGTGCCAGCAGTGTCCCCGGGTCATTCAGCTCCTATAATTCACCCCTCCACTTT.

This chain links TRBV19 with TRBJ1-1; D perhaps matches TRBD1 (5 bases). Germline loops: CDR1 LNHDA, CDR2 SQIVND (reference sequence). The V gene lost 6 bases and the J gene lost 6 bases, with 14 bases spanning the gap. The CDR3 sequence is 13 residues long. The CDR3 sequence: CASRSTWGAEAFF. The DNA for the CDR3 is TGTGCCAGTAGGAGCACATGGGGCGCTGAAGCTTTCTTT.

The chain combines TRBV6-1 with TRBJ1-5, with D possibly being TRBD1 (5 bases). The CDR3 runs 13 residues. With 10 bases removed from V and 3 bases from J, the gap between germline ends came to 13 bases. Germline V lookup: CDR1 MNHNS, CDR2 SASEGT. The CDR3 DNA sequence: TGTGCCATTTCGACAGATAACAATCAGCCCCAGCATTTT. Translated: CAISTDNNQPQHF.

The chain carries TRBV2 and TRBJ2-1, with D possibly being TRBD1 (6 bases). Trimming cost V 7 bases and J 4 bases, with 14 bases left between them. There are 14 residues in the CDR3. Germline CDR1 reads SNHLY; CDR2 reads FYNNEI. CDR3 bases: TGTGCCAGCATATTCGGGACACCGTACAATGAGCAGTTCTTC. Its protein product is CASIFGTPYNEQFF.

Comments on this clone: A junction end diverges from the germline sequence, so it may reflect a read error. The chain has TRBV7-9 and TRBJ2-7; 7 bases align to TRBD1. The CDR3 loop spans 12 amino acids. CDR1 and CDR2 from the germline V gene are SEHNR and FQNEAQ (reference sequence). The DNA of the CDR3 is TGTTCCAGCAGCAAACAGGGGTACGAGCAGTACTTC. This translates into CSSSKQGYEQYF.

This chain links TRBV13 with TRBJ1-3; D remains ambiguous. Trimming took off 2 bases at V and 6 bases at J, with 14 bases between the two ends. This CDR3 is built from 15 residues. Germline-derived CDR1 and CDR2 are PRHDT and FYEKMQ (reference sequence). Here the CDR3 reads CASSLTGEVLNTIYF. The CDR3 nucleotides read TGTGCCAGCAGCTTAACTGGGGAGGTCCTAAACACCATATATTTT.

The chain has TRBV13 and TRBJ2-1; 8 nucleotides match TRBD2. The CDR3 has 15 amino acids. Germline CDR1 and CDR2: PRHDT and FYEKMQ (reference sequence). V was clipped by 6 bases and J by 7 bases; unmatched bases: 11. The CDR3, as DNA: TGTGCCAGCAGTTCGGGGGGGTTCAAGCGGAATGAGCAGTTCTTC. It codes for CASSSGGFKRNEQFF.

The genes are TRBV2 and TRBJ2-7, with 7 bases matching TRBD2. There are 14 residues in the CDR3. Germline lookup yields CDR1 SNHLY and CDR2 FYNNEI. With 6 bases clipped from V and 2 bases from J, the junction kept 7 bases outside the gene matches. The CDR3, as DNA: TGTGCCAGCAGGGGTAGCGGGTTTACCTACGAGCAGTACTTC. Translated: CASRGSGFTYEQYF.

J is TRBJ2-7 and V is TRBV19; 9 positions match TRBD1. The CDR3 loop spans 16 amino acids. Germline V gene sequence: CDR1 LNHDA, CDR2 SQIVND (reference sequence). V shed 4 bases, J shed 3 bases, and the junction held 10 bases outside the gene matches. The CDR3 protein is CASSNFPGTGIYEQYF. The CDR3 nucleotides are TGTGCCAGTAGTAACTTCCCCGGGACAGGGATCTACGAGCAGTACTTC.

The chain combines TRBV29-1 with TRBJ2-5, with 14 bases aligning to TRBD2. This CDR3 region has 15 residues. J was trimmed by 5 bases and V by 7 bases; bases with no gene match: 9. CDR1 and CDR2 from the germline V gene are SQVTM and ANQGSEA. The DNA of the CDR3 is TGCAGCGCGCTGACTAGCGGGGGGGCGGGGGAGACCCAGTACTTC. This sequence encodes CSALTSGGAGETQYF.

The chain joins TRBV11-2 to TRBJ2-2; tentatively, D is TRBD2 (7 bases). The V end lost 3 bases, the J end lost 4 bases, and 12 bases lay between the germline ends. Germline V gene data show CDR1 as SGHAT and CDR2 as FQNNGV. This CDR3 has 15 residues. The CDR3 loop reads CASSFRRGPTGELFF. In nucleotides, the CDR3 is TGTGCCAGCAGCTTCCGGCGGGGGCCCACCGGGGAGCTGTTTTTT.

The rearrangement links TRBV6-1 to TRBJ1-6; the D is unclear. The CDR3 sequence is 14 residues long. Germline-derived CDR1 and CDR2 are MNHNS and SASEGT. V was shortened by 3 bases and J by 3 bases, with 6 bases between the two germline ends. DNA for the CDR3: TGTGCCAGCAGTGAGGCAGTCTATAATTCACCCCTCCACTTT. Its protein product is CASSEAVYNSPLHF.

The chain has TRBV28 and TRBJ1-2, with D possibly TRBD1 on 5 matching bases. The CDR3 consists of 13 residues. V was pared by 10 bases and J by 2 bases, with 14 bases between. Looked up from germline, CDR1 is MDHEN and CDR2 is SYDVKM. The CDR3 sequence is CATQGPTNYGYTF. In DNA form, the CDR3 reads TGTGCCACCCAGGGCCCTACCAACTATGGCTACACCTTC.

This clone came up a few times. This chain connects TRBV5-4 to TRBJ2-1; D not resolved. Per germline, CDR1 SGHNT and CDR2 YYREEE (reference sequence). Trimming cost V 7 bases and J 5 bases, with 7 bases left between them. The CDR3 is 11 residues long. The CDR3 here is CASGLDNEQFF. The CDR3 coding sequence is TGTGCCAGCGGCCTTGACAATGAGCAGTTCTTC.

The CDR3 coding sequence is TGTGCCAGCAGTGAATGGGCTAGCGGACAGTACTTC. It codes for CASSEWASGQYF. The V and J genes are TRBV2 and TRBJ2-7, with TRBD2 identical over 7 bases. Looked up from germline, CDR1 is SNHLY and CDR2 is FYNNEI. V was clipped by 2 bases and J by 10 bases; unmatched bases: 5. The CDR3 has 12 residues.

CDR3 loop: CASSSGLAGGQETQYF. In DNA, the CDR3 is TGTGCCAGCAGTTCCGGACTAGCGGGCGGACAAGAGACCCAGTACTTC. The chain combines TRBV27 with TRBJ2-5, with 11 bases lining up with TRBD2. Germline V lookup: CDR1 MNHEY, CDR2 SMNVEV (reference sequence). J lost 2 bases, V lost 4 bases, and 6 bases had no gene match. The CDR3 is 16 residues long.

Turning to this clone: A junction end diverges from the germline sequence, so it may reflect a read error. Other DNA sequences in the sample encode the same CDR3. The chain couples TRBV27 to TRBJ1-6; perhaps TRBD1 as D (5 bases). CDR3 length: 15 amino acids. CDR1 and CDR2 (germline): MNHEY, SMNVEV (reference sequence). The CDR3 region is CASSLSAGGNSPLHF. The CDR3 DNA is TGCGCCAGCAGTTTATCGGCCGGGGGTAATTCACCCCTCCACTTT.

The chain employs TRBV28 and TRBJ1-5; tentative D call: TRBD1 (6 bases). Germline V gene sequence: CDR1 MDHEN, CDR2 SYDVKM. The CDR3 is 17 amino acids. V lost 3 bases and J 4 bases, leaving 19 bases between the germline ends. The CDR3, as DNA: TGTGCCAGCAGTTTTATATGGGGGCAGGGTACGAATCAGCCCCAGCATTTT. It yields the protein CASSFIWGQGTNQPQHF.

J is TRBJ2-3 and V is TRBV5-1; D not resolved. The CDR3 loop spans 13 amino acids. Germline values: CDR1 SGHRS, CDR2 YFSETQ. Trimming removed 4 bases from V and 0 bases from J, with 6 bases in between. CDR3 nucleotide sequence: TGCGCCAGCAGCCTCACTAGCACAGATACGCAGTATTTT. Translated: CASSLTSTDTQYF.

The rearrangement links TRBV6-5 to TRBJ1-2, with D unclear. The CDR3 runs 13 residues. Trimming left V 0 bases short and J 9 bases short, with 11 bases between. In germline, CDR1 is MNHEY, CDR2 SVGAGI. CDR3 amino acids: CASSYSNSVRYTF. CDR3 DNA sequence: TGTGCCAGCAGTTACTCGAATTCGGTTCGCTACACCTTC.

The chain has TRBV5-1 and TRBJ1-1; D unresolved. The CDR3 is 12 amino acids. Germline values: CDR1 SGHRS, CDR2 YFSETQ. With 4 bases removed from V and 5 bases from J, the gap between germline ends came to 9 bases. CDR3 bases: TGCGCCAGCAGCCGGGTTGGAACTGAAGCTTTCTTT. Encoded protein: CASSRVGTEAFF.

The chain combines TRBV6-4 with TRBJ1-6; weak D call: TRBD1 (6 bases). Looked up from germline, CDR1 is MRHNA and CDR2 is SNTAGT. Trimming pared 7 bases from V and 7 bases from J, leaving 17 bases between. This CDR3 spans 15 amino acids. CDR3 region: CASTPGVTLNSPLHF. The CDR3 DNA is TGTGCCAGCACCCCAGGGGTCACCTTGAATTCACCCCTCCACTTT.